Below, 15 T cell receptor beta chains from the same sample are listed, as sequenced in a study of T cell repertoires in cytomegalovirus infection. Via MiXCR, TCRdb re-called the reads, giving one row per CDR3 protein. Among about 300,000 distinct CDR3 sequences listed, about a quarter were seen once. What was sequenced was PBMCs. The receptors come from a human donor in good health (CMV status not recorded). Some clones in this sample may be carry-over from other donors' samples.

This chain joins TRBV7-2 and TRBJ1-2; D not resolved. V dropped 2 bases and J dropped 1 base, with 8 bases sitting between them. CDR1 is SGHTA and CDR2 is FQGNSA in the germline V gene. CDR3 length: 14 amino acids. CDR3 nucleotide sequence: TGTGCCAGCAGCTTATCTTTCCTTAACTATGGCTACACCTTC. Its protein product is CASSLSFLNYGYTF. Full variable domain (outside the CDR3, taken from reference TRBV7-2 and TRBJ1-2): GAGVSQSPSNKVTEKGKDVELRCDPISGHTALYWYRQSLGQGLEFLIYFQGNSAPDKSGLPSDRFSAERTGGSVSTLTIQRTQQEDSAVYLCASSLSFLNYGYTFGSGTRLTVV.

This chain joins TRBV7-2 and TRBJ1-5; possibly TRBD1 for D (6 bases). The ends were cut back, 8 bases at V and 4 bases at J, with 12 bases in the middle. The CDR3 extends over 13 amino acids. The germline CDR1 and CDR2 sequences are SGHTA and FQGNSA. CDR3: CASRTDTNQPQHF. CDR3 coding DNA: TGTGCCAGCCGGACAGACACTAATCAGCCCCAGCATTTT.

This clonotype was picked up many times. The chain recombines TRBV7-2 with TRBJ2-2; D is unclear. This CDR3 is built from 14 residues. V was shortened by 6 bases and J by 5 bases, with 13 bases between the two germline ends. The germline V gene encodes CDR1 SGHTA and CDR2 FQGNSA. The CDR3 sequence: CASRESVATGELFF. Written as DNA, the CDR3 is TGTGCCAGCAGAGAATCGGTTGCAACCGGGGAGCTGTTTTTT.

The chain carries TRBV6-5 and TRBJ2-1, with D tentatively TRBD2 (6 bases). CDR3 length equals 16 residues. Germline CDR1 reads MNHEY; CDR2 reads SVGAGI. Deletions cut 6 bases from V and 15 bases from J, with 30 bases between. The DNA for the CDR3 is TGTGCCAGCAGGTCCTCTCGGGGGAAACCGGGACTGGGGCGGTTCTTC. Its translation is CASRSSRGKPGLGRFF.

V and J are TRBV19 and TRBJ1-2, with 8 bases aligning to TRBD1. The CDR3 runs to 13 residues. The germline CDR1 and CDR2 sequences are LNHDA and SQIVND (reference sequence). V lost 6 bases and J lost 5; bases outside the gene matches: 5. The CDR3 DNA reads as TGTGCCAGTAGAGGACAGGGCATTTATGGCTACACCTTC. It encodes CASRGQGIYGYTF.

In DNA, the CDR3 is TGTGCCACCGAACTGGCGCAGACCCAGTACTTC. It codes for CATELAQTQYF. This chain uses TRBV6-1 with TRBJ2-5; D unclear. In germline, CDR1 is MNHNS, CDR2 SASEGT. The germline V and J ends were trimmed by 10 bases and 6 bases, with 12 bases remaining between them. The CDR3 is made up of 11 amino acids.

This clonotype appeared a few times. The gene calls are TRBV29-1 and TRBJ2-7; D is uncertain. The germline V gene has CDR1 SQVTM and CDR2 ANQGSEA. V lost 5 bases to trimming and J lost 7 bases, with 24 bases between them. The CDR3 length is 15 residues. DNA of the CDR3: TGCAGCGTTTCGATCGGATTTGTAGGCGTCGAAGAGCAGTACTTC. Translation: CSVSIGFVGVEEQYF.

This clonotype has a handful of counts. The chain couples TRBV29-1 to TRBJ1-4; the D gene is possibly TRBD1 (5 bases). This CDR3 has 13 residues. Germline V gene sequence: CDR1 SQVTM, CDR2 ANQGSEA. Trimming removed 3 bases at V and 7 bases at J, with 12 bases between. As DNA, the CDR3 is TGCAGCGTTGAGACGGGGACTTCTGAAAAACTGTTTTTT. It is translated as CSVETGTSEKLFF. The whole variable domain, filled in from reference TRBV29-1 and TRBJ1-4, reads SAVISQKPSRDICQRGTSLTIQCQVDSQVTMMFWYRQQPGQSLTLIATANQGSEATYESGFVIDKFPISRPNLTFSTLTVSNMSPEDSSIYLCSVETGTSEKLFFGSGTQLSVL.

This clonotype was counted only a few times. This rearrangement joins TRBV29-1 to TRBJ2-5, with no clear D. Germline V CDR1 and CDR2: SQVTM, ANQGSEA. Trimming cost V 4 bases and J 5 bases, with 11 bases left between them. CDR3 length: 12 amino acids. Here the CDR3 DNA reads TGCAGCGTTGTTCAGGTCGGGGAGACCCAGTACTTC. Translation: CSVVQVGETQYF.

This clonotype was counted only a few times. The V call is TRBV6-1, the J call TRBJ2-1, with a weak D call TRBD2 (6 bases). Germline values: CDR1 MNHNS, CDR2 SASEGT. V shed 0 bases and J shed 3 bases, with 6 bases lying between them. This CDR3 is built from 14 residues. The DNA of the CDR3 is TGTGCCAGCAGTGAAGCGGGGGGCTACAATGAGCAGTTCTTC. Its translation: CASSEAGGYNEQFF.

This clonotype was seen at least ten times. The chain links TRBV7-2 to TRBJ2-7; D is possibly TRBD2 (5 bases). V was pared by 5 bases and J by 3 bases, with 17 bases between. The CDR3 length is 15 residues. Per germline, CDR1 SGHTA and CDR2 FQGNSA. This chain's CDR3 is CASSPGPGIIYEQYF. CDR3 bases: TGTGCCAGCAGCCCCGGGCCGGGGATTATCTACGAGCAGTACTTC.

This clonotype was recorded at least ten times. The chain uses TRBV12-3 or TRBV12-4 and TRBJ2-1; TRBD2 aligns across 10 bases. The junction had 4 bases not matched to a gene; V was cut back by 3 bases and J by 5 bases. The CDR3 covers 15 residues. In nucleotides, the CDR3 is TGTGCCAGCAGTTTGAGGCTAGCGGGAGACAATGAGCAGTTCTTC. This translates into CASSLRLAGDNEQFF.

The chain combines TRBV13 with TRBJ1-6; 7 bases map to TRBD1. Germline-derived CDR1 and CDR2 are PRHDT and FYEKMQ (reference sequence). The CDR3 extends over 15 amino acids. Trimming cost V 5 bases and J 7 bases; bases outside gene matches: 8. As DNA, the CDR3 is TGTGCCAGCAGCCTGTTGCGGGACAGAAATTCACCCCTCCACTTT. It is translated as CASSLLRDRNSPLHF.

This clonotype was seen more than once but under ten times. The chain combines TRBV24-1 with TRBJ2-3; D may match TRBD1 or TRBD2 (5 bases each). V shed 2 bases and J shed 5 bases, with 19 bases lying between them. The CDR3 spans 17 residues. From germline, CDR1 is KGHDR and CDR2 SFDVKD. CDR3 coding DNA: TGTGCCACCAGTGATTCTTACCGGGACCCCTCCGGAGATACGCAGTATTTT. Protein product: CATSDSYRDPSGDTQYF.

This clonotype has only a few counts. The V and J genes are TRBV6-5 and TRBJ1-1, with D possibly being TRBD1 (5 bases). The CDR3 runs 14 residues. CDR1 is MNHEY and CDR2 is SVGAGI in the germline V gene. Trimming took 2 bases from V and 1 from J, leaving 8 bases between them. The CDR3, as DNA: TGTGCCAGCAGTTACAGGCAGGGGAACACTGAAGCTTTCTTT. Translated, it gives CASSYRQGNTEAFF.